This section outlines one TCR beta chain sequence together with its context. Its antigen is unknown. This record comes from a study of response to subunit inactivated influenza vaccine. Study-wide results and limits: The authors put forward the suggestion that each seasonal influenza vaccination may bring in only a limited number of new T cells.

The CDR3 extends over 14 amino acids. With 10 bases clipped from V and 5 bases from J, the junction kept 10 bases outside the gene matches. CDR1 ENHRY and CDR2 SYGVKD come from the germline V gene. TCRdb re-derived calls from the RT-PCR reads in MiXCR, one entry per CDR3 protein. The table has roughly 760,000 distinct CDR3 sequences, 20% to 25% seen once. The origin of this receptor is a middle-aged man who received an inactivated influenza vaccine. Sequencing used PBMCs from blood, obtained roughly 5 days after vaccination. This rearrangement joins TRBV10-3 to TRBJ2-1, with 8 bases identical to TRBD2. CDR3: CATLGGAGHNEQFF. In nucleotides, the CDR3 is TGTGCCACCCTCGGGGGGGCCGGGCACAATGAGCAGTTCTTC.